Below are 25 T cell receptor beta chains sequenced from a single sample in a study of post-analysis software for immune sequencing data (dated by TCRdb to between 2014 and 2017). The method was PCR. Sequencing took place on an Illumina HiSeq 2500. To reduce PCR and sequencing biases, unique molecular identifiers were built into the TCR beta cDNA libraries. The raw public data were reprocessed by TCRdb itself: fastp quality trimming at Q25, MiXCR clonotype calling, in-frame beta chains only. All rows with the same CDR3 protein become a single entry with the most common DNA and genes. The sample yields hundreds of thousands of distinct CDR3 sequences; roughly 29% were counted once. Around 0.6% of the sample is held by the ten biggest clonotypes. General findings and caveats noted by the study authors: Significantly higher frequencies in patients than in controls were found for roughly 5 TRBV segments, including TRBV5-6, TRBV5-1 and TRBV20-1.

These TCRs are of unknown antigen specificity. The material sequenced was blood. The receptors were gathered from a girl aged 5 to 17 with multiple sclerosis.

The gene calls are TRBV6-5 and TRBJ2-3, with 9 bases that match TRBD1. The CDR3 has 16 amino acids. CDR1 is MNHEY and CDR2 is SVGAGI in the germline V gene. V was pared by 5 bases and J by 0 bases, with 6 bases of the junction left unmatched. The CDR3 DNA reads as TGTGCCAGCAGTACCCGGGACAGGGCCAGCACAGATACGCAGTATTTT. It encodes CASSTRDRASTDTQYF.

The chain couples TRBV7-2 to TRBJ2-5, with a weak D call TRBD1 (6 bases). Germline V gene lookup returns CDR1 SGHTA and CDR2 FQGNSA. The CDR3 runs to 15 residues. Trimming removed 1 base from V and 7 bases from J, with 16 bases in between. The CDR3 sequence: CASSLVPRIGGTQYF. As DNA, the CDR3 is TGTGCCAGCAGCTTAGTACCGCGGATAGGGGGGACCCAGTACTTC.

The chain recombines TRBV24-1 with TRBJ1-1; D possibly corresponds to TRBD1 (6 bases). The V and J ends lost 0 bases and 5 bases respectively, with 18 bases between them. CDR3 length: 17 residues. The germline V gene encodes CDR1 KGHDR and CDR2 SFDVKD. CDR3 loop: CATSDLHELTGRTEAFF. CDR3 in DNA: TGTGCCACCAGTGATTTGCACGAGTTAACAGGGAGAACTGAAGCTTTCTTT.

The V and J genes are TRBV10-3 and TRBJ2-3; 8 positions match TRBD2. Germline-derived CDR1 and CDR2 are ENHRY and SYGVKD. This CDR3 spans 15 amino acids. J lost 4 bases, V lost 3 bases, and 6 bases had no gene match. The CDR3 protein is CAISEEAGASDTQYF. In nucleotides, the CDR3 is TGTGCCATCAGTGAAGAAGCGGGAGCTTCAGATACGCAGTATTTT.

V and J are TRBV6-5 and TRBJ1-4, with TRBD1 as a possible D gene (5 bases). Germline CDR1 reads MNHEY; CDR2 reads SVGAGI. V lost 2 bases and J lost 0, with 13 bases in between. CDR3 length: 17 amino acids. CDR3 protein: CASSYGGEGSTNEKLFF. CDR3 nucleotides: TGTGCCAGCAGTTACGGGGGGGAGGGGTCAACTAATGAAAAACTGTTTTTT.

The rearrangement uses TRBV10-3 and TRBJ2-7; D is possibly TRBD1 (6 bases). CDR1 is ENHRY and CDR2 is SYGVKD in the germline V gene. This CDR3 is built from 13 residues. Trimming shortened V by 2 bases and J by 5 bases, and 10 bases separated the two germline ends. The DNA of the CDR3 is TGTGCCATCAGTGAGGGGCCAGGGGACGAGCAGTACTTC. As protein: CAISEGPGDEQYF.

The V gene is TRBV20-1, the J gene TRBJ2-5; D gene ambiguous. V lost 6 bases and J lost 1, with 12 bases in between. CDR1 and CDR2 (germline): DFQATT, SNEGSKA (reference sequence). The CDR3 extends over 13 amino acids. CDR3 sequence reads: CSAPVKSQETQYF. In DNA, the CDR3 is TGCAGTGCCCCTGTCAAGAGCCAAGAGACCCAGTACTTC.

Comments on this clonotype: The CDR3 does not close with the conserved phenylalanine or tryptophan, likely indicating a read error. CDR3 DNA sequence: TGTGCCAGCAGCTCTTATCCTGGGACGGTGGGGAACTATGGCTACACCGTC. Its protein product is CASSSYPGTVGNYGYTV. The chain uses TRBV7-2 and TRBJ1-2; tentatively, D is TRBD1 (5 bases). In germline, CDR1 is SGHTA, CDR2 FQGNSA. The CDR3 extends over 17 amino acids. V was pared by 4 bases and J by 2 bases, with 20 bases between.

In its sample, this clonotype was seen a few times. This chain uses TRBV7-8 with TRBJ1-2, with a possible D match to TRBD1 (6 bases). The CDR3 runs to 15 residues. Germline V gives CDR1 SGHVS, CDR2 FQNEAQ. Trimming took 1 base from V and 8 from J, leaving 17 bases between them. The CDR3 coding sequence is TGTGCCAGCAGCTTAGGGGACATCCCCACGGGGGGCTACACCTTC. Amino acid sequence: CASSLGDIPTGGYTF.

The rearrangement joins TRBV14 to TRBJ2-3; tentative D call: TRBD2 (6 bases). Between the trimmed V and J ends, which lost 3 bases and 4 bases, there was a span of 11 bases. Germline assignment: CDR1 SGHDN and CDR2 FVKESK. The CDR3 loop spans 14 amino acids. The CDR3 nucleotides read TGTGCCAGCAGCCACCAATGGGGGGCAGATACGCAGTATTTT. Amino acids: CASSHQWGADTQYF.

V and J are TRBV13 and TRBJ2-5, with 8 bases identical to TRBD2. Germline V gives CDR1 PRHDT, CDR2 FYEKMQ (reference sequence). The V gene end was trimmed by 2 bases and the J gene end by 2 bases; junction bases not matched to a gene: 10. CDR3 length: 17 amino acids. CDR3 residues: CASSLRRGALPQETQYF. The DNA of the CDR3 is TGTGCCAGCAGCTTACGGCGGGGGGCCTTACCTCAAGAGACCCAGTACTTC.

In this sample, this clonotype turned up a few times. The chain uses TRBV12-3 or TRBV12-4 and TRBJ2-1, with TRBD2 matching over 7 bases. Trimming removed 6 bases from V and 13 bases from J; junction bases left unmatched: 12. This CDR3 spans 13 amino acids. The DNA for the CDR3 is TGTGCCAGCAGCCCGCTGGGGGGGTTCTTTCAGTTCTTC. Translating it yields CASSPLGGFFQFF.

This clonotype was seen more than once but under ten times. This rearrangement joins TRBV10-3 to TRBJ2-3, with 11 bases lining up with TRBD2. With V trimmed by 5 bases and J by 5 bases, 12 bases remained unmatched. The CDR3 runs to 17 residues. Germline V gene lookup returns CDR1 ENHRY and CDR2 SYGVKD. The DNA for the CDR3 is TGTGCCATCAGTTATAGCGGGGGGGGCTTTGGAGGAGATACGCAGTATTTT. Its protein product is CAISYSGGGFGGDTQYF.

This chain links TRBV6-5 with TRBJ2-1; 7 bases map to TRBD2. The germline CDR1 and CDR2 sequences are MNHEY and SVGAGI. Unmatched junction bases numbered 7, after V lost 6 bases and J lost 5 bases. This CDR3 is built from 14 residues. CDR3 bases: TGTGCCAGCAGGGAACTAGCGAGAAACAATGAGCAGTTCTTC. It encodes CASRELARNNEQFF.

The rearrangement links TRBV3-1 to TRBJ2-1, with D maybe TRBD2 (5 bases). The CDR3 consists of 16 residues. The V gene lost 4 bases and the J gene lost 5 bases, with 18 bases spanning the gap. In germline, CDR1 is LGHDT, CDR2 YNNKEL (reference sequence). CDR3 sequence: CASSPDRGQRNNEQFF. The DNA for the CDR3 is TGTGCCAGCAGCCCGGACCGGGGTCAACGAAACAATGAGCAGTTCTTC.

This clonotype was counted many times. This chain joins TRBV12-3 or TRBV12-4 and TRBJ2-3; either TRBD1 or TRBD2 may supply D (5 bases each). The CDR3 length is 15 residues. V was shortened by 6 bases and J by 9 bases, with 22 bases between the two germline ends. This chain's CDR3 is CASSPGRPLTGTQYF. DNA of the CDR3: TGTGCCAGCAGCCCGGGACGACCTCTCACGGGGACGCAGTATTTT.

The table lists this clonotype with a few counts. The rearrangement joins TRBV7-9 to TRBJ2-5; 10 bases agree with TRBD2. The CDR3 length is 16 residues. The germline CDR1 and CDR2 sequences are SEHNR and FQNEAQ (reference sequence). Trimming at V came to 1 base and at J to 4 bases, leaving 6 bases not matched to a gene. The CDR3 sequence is CASSLGGLADSETQYF. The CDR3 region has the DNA TGTGCCAGCAGCTTAGGTGGACTAGCGGATTCAGAGACCCAGTACTTC.

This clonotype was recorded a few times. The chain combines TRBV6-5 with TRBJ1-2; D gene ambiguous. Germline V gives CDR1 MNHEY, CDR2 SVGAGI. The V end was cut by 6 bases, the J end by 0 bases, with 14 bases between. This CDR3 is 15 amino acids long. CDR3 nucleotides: TGTGCCAGCAGAATGGGGTCTTTATCTAACTATGGCTACACCTTC. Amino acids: CASRMGSLSNYGYTF.

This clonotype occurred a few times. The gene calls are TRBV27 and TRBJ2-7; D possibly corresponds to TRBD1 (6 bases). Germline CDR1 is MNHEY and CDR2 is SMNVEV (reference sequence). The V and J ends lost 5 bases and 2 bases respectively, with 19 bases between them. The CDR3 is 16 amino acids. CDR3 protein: CASSLSSGTLAYEQYF. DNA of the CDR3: TGTGCCAGCAGTCTCAGCTCCGGGACACTAGCCTACGAGCAGTACTTC.

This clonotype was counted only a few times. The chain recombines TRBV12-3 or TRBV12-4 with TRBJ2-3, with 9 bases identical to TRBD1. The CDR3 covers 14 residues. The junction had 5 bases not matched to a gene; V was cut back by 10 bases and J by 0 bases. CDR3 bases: TGTGCCACGGGACAGGGCCTTAGCACAGATACGCAGTATTTT. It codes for CATGQGLSTDTQYF.

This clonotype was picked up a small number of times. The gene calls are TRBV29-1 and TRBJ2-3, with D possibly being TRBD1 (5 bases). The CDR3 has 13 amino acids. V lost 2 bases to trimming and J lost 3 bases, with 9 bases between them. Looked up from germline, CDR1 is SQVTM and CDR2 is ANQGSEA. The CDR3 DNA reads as TGCAGCGTTGAACTCCCAGGGACAGATACGCAGTATTTT. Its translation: CSVELPGTDTQYF.

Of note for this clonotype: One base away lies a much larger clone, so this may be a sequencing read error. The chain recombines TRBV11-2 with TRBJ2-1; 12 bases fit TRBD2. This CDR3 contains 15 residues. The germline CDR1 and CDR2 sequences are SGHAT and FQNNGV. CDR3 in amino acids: CANSFGLAGHNEQFF. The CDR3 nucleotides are TGTGCCAACAGCTTTGGACTAGCGGGGCACAATGAGCAGTTCTTC.

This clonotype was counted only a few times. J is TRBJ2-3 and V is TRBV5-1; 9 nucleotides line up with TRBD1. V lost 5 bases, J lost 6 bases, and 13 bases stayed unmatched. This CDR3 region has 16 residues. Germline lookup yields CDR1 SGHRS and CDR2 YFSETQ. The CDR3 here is CASRLEPGQGADTQYF. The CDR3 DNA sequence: TGCGCCAGCAGGTTAGAACCGGGACAGGGAGCCGATACGCAGTATTTT.

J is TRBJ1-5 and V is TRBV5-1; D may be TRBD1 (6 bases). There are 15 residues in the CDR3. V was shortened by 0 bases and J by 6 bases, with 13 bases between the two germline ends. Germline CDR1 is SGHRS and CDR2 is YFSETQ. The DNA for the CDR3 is TGCGCCAGCAGCTTGGAGGGGGGCGGAAGTCAGCCCCAGCATTTT. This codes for CASSLEGGGSQPQHF.

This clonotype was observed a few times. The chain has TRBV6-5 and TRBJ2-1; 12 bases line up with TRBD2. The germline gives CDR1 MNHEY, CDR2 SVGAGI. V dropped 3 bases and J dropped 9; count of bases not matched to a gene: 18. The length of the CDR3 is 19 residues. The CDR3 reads CASSYRGTSGPSRSIEQFF. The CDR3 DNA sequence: TGTGCCAGCAGTTATAGGGGGACTAGCGGGCCCTCCCGCTCCATTGAGCAGTTCTTC.